These 20 T cell receptor beta chains came from one sample sequenced in a study of cytomegalovirus exposure and HLA in healthy donors (dated by TCRdb to the late 2010s). Receptor libraries were prepared by the immunoSEQ multiplex PCR assay. For the multiplex PCR, a mixture combining 60 forward primers for TCR Vbeta segments and 13 reverse primers for TCR Jbeta segments was used. What TCRdb holds here is the immuneACCESS table cut down to in-frame rearrangements. Part of the clones is not present; checked against another copy, under half of the missing clones reflect an unresolved V gene, and the others are unexplained. The sample contains roughly 100,000 clones, roughly three quarters of them found a single time. The top ten clones comprise 1% to 1.5% of the sample. The specimen sequenced was PBMCs. Receptors were obtained from a man aged 35-49 years in good health and CMV-seronegative.

For this clone: Relative to the germline gene, one junction end is altered; a read error may explain this. The rearrangement links TRBV5-6 to TRBJ2-7; perhaps TRBD1 as D (6 bases). The germline CDR1 and CDR2 sequences are SGHDT and YYEEEE. The CDR3 has 11 residues. Here the CDR3 reads CASMRDTRPDF. CDR3 sequence (DNA): TGTGCCAGCATGAGGGACACCAGACCAGACTTC. The full variable domain, with the rest looked up from reference TRBV5-6 and TRBJ2-7, is DAGVTQSPTHLIKTRGQQVTLRCSPKSGHDTVSWYQQALGQGPQFIFQYYEEEERQRGNFPDRFSGHQFPNYSSELNVNALLLGDSALYLCASMRDTRPDFGPGTRLTVT.

The chain links TRBV5-1 to TRBJ2-5; D not certain. This CDR3 contains 15 residues. CDR1 SGHRS and CDR2 YFSETQ come from the germline V gene. V dropped 1 base and J dropped 5 bases, with 15 bases sitting between them. The CDR3 loop is CASSLFAVFGETQYF. Here the CDR3 DNA reads TGCGCCAGCAGCTTGTTCGCGGTTTTTGGCGAGACCCAGTACTTC.

The chain uses TRBV7-7 and TRBJ2-7; the D gene is possibly TRBD2 (6 bases). Germline CDR1 reads SSHAT; CDR2 reads FNYEAQ (reference sequence). The V end was cut by 5 bases, the J end by 2 bases, with 13 bases between. The length of the CDR3 is 14 residues. The CDR3 coding sequence is TGTGCCAGCAGCCCCGGGACTGGAGCCTACGAGCAGTACTTC. This codes for CASSPGTGAYEQYF.

V usage is TRBV28 and J usage is TRBJ1-2; 9 bases map to TRBD1. Germline V gives CDR1 MDHEN, CDR2 SYDVKM. This CDR3 is 13 amino acids long. The junction had 6 bases not matched to a gene; V was cut back by 9 bases and J by 4 bases. The CDR3 sequence is CASLGQGFYGYTF. Here the CDR3 DNA reads TGTGCCAGTCTTGGACAGGGGTTCTATGGCTACACCTTC.

The chain combines TRBV4-1 with TRBJ2-1; possible D gene TRBD2, 6 bases. Trimming left V 0 bases short and J 6 bases short, with 15 bases between. This CDR3 region has 16 residues. CDR1 is MGHRA, CDR2 YSYEKL, per germline. The CDR3 DNA follows: TGCGCCAGCAGCCAAGATAGAACGGGAGTAAGCAATGAGCAGTTCTTC. Residues: CASSQDRTGVSNEQFF.

This clone is a singleton in its sample. The chain joins TRBV28 to TRBJ2-1; 9 nucleotides line up with TRBD2. After removal of 8 bases from V and 7 bases from J, the junction contained 12 bases not matched to a gene. Germline assignment: CDR1 MDHEN and CDR2 SYDVKM. The CDR3 spans 15 residues. The CDR3 loop is CASGLEREVVNEQFF. The CDR3 bases are TGTGCCAGCGGTCTTGAGCGGGAGGTTGTAAATGAGCAGTTCTTC.

The V call is TRBV2, the J call TRBJ1-3; D not resolved. CDR1 and CDR2 (germline): SNHLY, FYNNEI. This CDR3 spans 14 amino acids. The V end lost 3 bases, the J end lost 3 bases, and 9 bases lay between the germline ends. CDR3 in amino acids: CASSDQVFGNTIYF. CDR3 DNA: TGTGCCAGCAGTGACCAGGTTTTTGGAAACACCATATATTTT.

The gene calls are TRBV7-2 and TRBJ2-7, with 11 bases matching TRBD2. CDR1 SGHTA and CDR2 FQGNSA come from the germline V gene. With V trimmed by 5 bases and J by 3 bases, 6 bases remained unmatched. The CDR3 has 15 amino acids. The CDR3 spells CASSPLAGGLYEQYF. The CDR3, as DNA: TGTGCCAGCAGCCCTCTAGCGGGAGGTCTCTACGAGCAGTACTTC.

V gene TRBV9 combines with J gene TRBJ2-2, with TRBD1 matching over 8 bases. The V segment lost 4 bases and the J segment 8 bases; nucleotides outside the gene matches: 7. This CDR3 has 14 residues. Germline V gene sequence: CDR1 SGDLS, CDR2 YYNGEE. The DNA for the CDR3 is TGTGCCAGCAGCCCCAGGACAGGGTCTGGGGAGCTGTTTTTT. Encoded protein: CASSPRTGSGELFF.

The J gene is TRBJ2-5, the V gene TRBV18, with 10 positions matching TRBD2. Germline V gives CDR1 KGHSH, CDR2 LQKENI. The CDR3 length is 16 residues. J lost 6 bases, V lost 0 bases, and 7 bases had no gene match. CDR3 loop: CASSPPEAGGQKTQYF. Here the CDR3 DNA reads TGTGCCAGCTCACCACCGGAAGCGGGGGGGCAGAAGACCCAGTACTTC.

V gene TRBV5-1 combines with J gene TRBJ2-7; D is possibly TRBD2 (6 bases). V was cut by 0 bases and J by 2 bases, with 12 bases left in between. The CDR3 covers 15 residues. CDR1 is SGHRS, CDR2 YFSETQ, per germline. For the CDR3, the DNA is TGCGCCAGCAGCTTGGCCGGACGGACTACCTACGAGCAGTACTTC. It specifies CASSLAGRTTYEQYF.

The chain employs TRBV4-2 and TRBJ1-5, with TRBD1 as a possible D gene (5 bases). V was trimmed by 0 bases and J by 8 bases, leaving 8 bases between them. This CDR3 comprises 13 residues. Per germline, CDR1 LGHNA and CDR2 YNFKEQ. For the CDR3, the DNA is TGTGCCAGCAGCCAAGATCAAGGGGAGCCCCAGCATTTT. Protein product: CASSQDQGEPQHF.

This chain joins TRBV10-2 and TRBJ1-2; D is possibly TRBD1 (6 bases). Germline values: CDR1 WSHSY, CDR2 SAAADI. The CDR3 extends over 13 amino acids. The ends were cut back, 4 bases at V and 3 bases at J, with 9 bases in the middle. CDR3 nucleotides: TGCGCCAGCAGTGTTCAGGGGCACTATGGCTACACCTTC. It specifies CASSVQGHYGYTF.

This clone appeared a few times. The chain is built from TRBV2 and TRBJ2-6; 12 nucleotides match TRBD2. Germline V gives CDR1 SNHLY, CDR2 FYNNEI. This CDR3 contains 17 residues. V lost 5 bases to trimming and J lost 1 base; unmatched junction nucleotides: 3. The DNA of the CDR3 is TGTGCCAGCAGTCGACTAGCGGGGGATTCTGGGGCCAACGTCCTGACTTTC. Translating it yields CASSRLAGDSGANVLTF.

This chain uses TRBV19 with TRBJ2-5; 13 bases are a match to TRBD2. Germline V gene sequence: CDR1 LNHDA, CDR2 SQIVND (reference sequence). The CDR3 runs 15 residues. The J segment lost 4 bases and the V segment lost 9 bases, leaving 8 bases of the junction unmatched. The CDR3 is CASRTSGRGRETQYF. CDR3 in DNA: TGTGCCAGCAGAACTAGCGGGAGGGGGAGAGAGACCCAGTACTTC.

The genes are TRBV18 and TRBJ2-7; 10 positions match TRBD2. Germline V CDR1 and CDR2: KGHSH, LQKENI. V was clipped by 4 bases and J by 3 bases; unmatched bases: 6. The CDR3 spans 15 residues. CDR3 sequence (DNA): TGTGCCAGCTCACGTAGCGGGGGGTTTAACTACGAGCAGTACTTC. Translated: CASSRSGGFNYEQYF.

The DNA for the CDR3 is TGTGCCAGCAGTTTCAGTCGAGGGCATCAGCCCCAGCATTTT. Protein: CASSFSRGHQPQHF. This chain links TRBV27 with TRBJ1-5; D not resolved. Germline CDR1 is MNHEY and CDR2 is SMNVEV (reference sequence). V lost 3 bases to trimming and J lost 5 bases, with 11 bases between them. The length of the CDR3 is 14 residues.

The V call is TRBV19, the J call TRBJ1-5; 7 positions agree with TRBD1. Germline CDR1 LNHDA, CDR2 SQIVND (reference sequence). The V and J ends lost 5 bases and 7 bases, in that order; junction bases with no gene match: 2. CDR3 length equals 12 residues. The CDR3: CASSRGQQPQHF. DNA of the CDR3: TGTGCCAGTAGTCGGGGACAGCAGCCCCAGCATTTT.

V gene TRBV6-5 combines with J gene TRBJ2-7; 12 nucleotides align to TRBD1. In germline, CDR1 is MNHEY, CDR2 SVGAGI. The CDR3 covers 13 residues. J lost 6 bases, V lost 6 bases, and 3 bases had no gene match. CDR3 protein: CASSRDRGPEQYF. As DNA, the CDR3 is TGTGCCAGCAGCCGGGACAGGGGGCCCGAGCAGTACTTC.

This clone was counted a few times. V usage is TRBV29-1 and J usage is TRBJ1-2; D unresolved. CDR3 length: 14 amino acids. The germline gives CDR1 SQVTM, CDR2 ANQGSEA. V was shortened by 6 bases and J by 0 bases, with 14 bases between the two germline ends. For the CDR3, the DNA is TGCAGCGTCCTTCCCGCCGGGACTAACTATGGCTACACCTTC. It is translated as CSVLPAGTNYGYTF.